What follows describes a single TCR beta chain. This clonotype was counted ten times or more. Its antigen remains unidentified. Per-nucleotide qualities are absent, and no much larger clonotype sits a single base away. This record belongs to a study of T cells in Graves' hyperthyroidism and ophthalmopathy (dated by TCRdb to the late 2010s). Concerning the study at large: Peripheral blood samples were taken at the time of initial diagnosis, prior to any treatment. To identify distinguishing TCR V-J signatures, a discovery cohort of 100 or so patients was used, comprising 43 with Graves' ophthalmopathy and around 57 with stable Graves' hyperthyroidism. Prospective prediction of ophthalmopathy was tested in an independent validation cohort consisting of some 20 hyperthyroidism patients and more than 15 patients who later progressed to ophthalmopathy. The approximately 90 discovery patients were randomly split 7:3 into training and test sets. In addition, the study compared T-cell repertoires in thyroid tissue and in blood from 6 or 7 Graves' hyperthyroidism patients. Following sampling, methimazole starting at 30 mg daily was given to hyperthyroidism patients, and high-dose intravenous methylprednisolone was given to ophthalmopathy patients. According to the paper, TCR Vbeta CDR3 sequencing was carried out on approximately 140 peripheral blood samples, which came from 40 to 45 ophthalmopathy, roughly 75 hyperthyroidism and about 17 progressor patients. Broad study findings and their caveats: A model built on a 13 V-J signature distinguished ophthalmopathy from stable hyperthyroidism, reaching around 88% sensitivity and around 81% specificity in cross-validation and 80%/75% in testing. In validation, the model predicted progression to ophthalmopathy with approximately 69% sensitivity and less than 80% specificity, a median of 6.5 months before onset. Most expanded thyroid clonotypes (frequency above 0.001) were also detected in blood, suggesting blood repertoires may reflect thyroid immune responses. No statistical method was used to fix the sample size in advance, and group allocation was not hidden from the investigators.

The germline V gene (reference sequence) provides CDR1 SEHNR and CDR2 FQNEAQ. From its cysteine to its phenylalanine, the CDR3 spans 12 amino acids. The sequence is cut down to CDR3 DNA, 36 bases in frame from base 1. V loses 2 bases, J loses 5 bases, and the germline ends lie 6 bases apart. The TCR beta CDR3 regions were amplified from the RNA transcripts. The TCR CDR3 was subjected to a first round of RT-PCR using the HTBI primer set and the Qiagen OneStep RT-PCR kit. Libraries were constructed in a second round of multiplex PCR, after which size selection and purification were performed. Sequencing of the libraries was done on an Illumina HiSeq2000 using paired-end 100 bp reads. The authors' pipeline ran thus. SOAPnuke was used to process the raw data, throwing out any read that contained adapters or uncalled bases, had a mean Phred below 15, or lacked an exact constant-primer or identifier match. High-quality paired reads were merged using COPE v1.2.5, and each unique nucleotide sequence was defined as a clonotype. MiTCR v1.1 was used to align the clonotypes against IMGT TRBV, TRBD and TRBJ reference segments. The analysis was restricted to V-J combinations with a frequency above 0.0001, which together covered about 99% of the repertoires. The TCS score was defined as F50 (clonal expansion) divided by E x V (chaos), with BLOSUM62-based TCRdist calculated between CDR3 peptides within each V-J. Welch's t-statistics and random forest reduced 500 to 550 V-J features to about 13, which were used in a naive Bayes classifier (R e1071). TCRdb took the public reads, trimmed them with fastp at Q25, ran MiXCR for clone calling and kept in-frame beta chains. A single entry per CDR3 protein holds the most common genes and DNA from its merged rows. The V and J calls shown here were made by TCRdb, not taken from the authors' results. A total of under 350,000 distinct CDR3 sequences appear in this sample, roughly 15% of them only once. Around 7.9% of the sample is taken by the ten largest.

Hyperthyroidism patients were newly diagnosed, had a disease duration of under 2 months, and were aged 18 to 65 years. Any patient with an uncontrolled infection, another autoimmune disease, pregnancy or lactation was excluded. Diagnoses relied on clinical symptoms, serum thyroxine and TRAb, thyroid ultrasound and orbital computed tomography. For progressor patients, blood was drawn at the first diagnosis of hyperthyroidism, before any ophthalmopathy symptoms had appeared. Ficoll-Paque density gradient centrifugation was used to isolate PBMCs from approximately 11 ml of fresh peripheral blood. Progressor patients were defined as those initially diagnosed with Graves' hyperthyroidism in whom ophthalmopathy developed during follow-up. Total RNA was extracted using Trizol reagent, and RNA quality was assessed on an Agilent 2100 Bioanalyzer.

The clonotype was recovered from a woman aged 30 to 39 with Graves' hyperthyroidism that later progressed to Graves' ophthalmopathy. The chain uses TRBV7-9 and TRBJ1-2, with the D gene too uncertain to name. Material for sequencing was blood. The encoded CDR3 is CASSLNLYGYTF. In nucleotide form, the sequence is TGTGCCAGCAGCTTAAACCTTTATGGCTACACCTTC.